A selection of T cell receptor beta chains follows, all from one sample in a study of chemoradiotherapy in HPV16-positive cancers. Sequencing was performed with immunoSEQ multiplex PCR; in TCRdb, only in-frame clones are kept and a portion is missing. The sample yields about 39,000 clones, about 77% seen once. The sample in question was blood, obtained from a patient who underwent chemoradiotherapy. These receptors came from a human donor with HPV-associated anogenital cancer. Each CDR3 is given with its conserved first and last residue. A D gene is named only where the DNA matches it firmly. Clone size is not always given. Where it is, it says once, few, many or a class for expanded clones.

TRBV11-3	.	TRBJ2-3	.	15	CASSPGGASTDTQYF	TGTGCCAGCAGTCCCGGGGGCGCTAGCACAGATACGCAGTATTTT
TRBV6-5	.	TRBJ1-2	.	14	CASSYSRGLKGYTF	TGTGCCAGCAGTTACTCACGGGGGCTCAAGGGCTACACCTTC
TRBV13	TRBD1	TRBJ1-1	.	15	CASGGTAYSNTEAFF	TGTGCCAGCGGCGGGACAGCGTACTCGAACACTGAAGCTTTCTTT
TRBV30	.	TRBJ1-3	.	14	CAWSSGVSGNTIYF	TGTGCCTGGAGTTCAGGAGTCTCGGGAAACACCATATATTTT
TRBV6-5	TRBD1	TRBJ2-3	.	15	CASRGDRGSTDTQYF	TGTGCCAGCAGAGGGGACAGGGGTTCGACAGATACGCAGTATTTT
TRBV5-1	TRBD1	TRBJ1-4	.	17	CASSPQSTGATNEKLFF	TGCGCCAGCAGCCCTCAATCCACAGGGGCCACTAATGAAAAACTGTTTTTT
TRBV9	.	TRBJ1-1	once	13	CASSLTRYTEAFF	TGTGCCAGCAGCTTAACCAGGTACACTGAAGCTTTCTTT
TRBV9	.	TRBJ1-2	.	16	CASSVEPTGEVYGYTF	TGTGCCAGCAGCGTAGAACCGACAGGAGAGGTCTATGGCTACACCTTC
TRBV4-1	.	TRBJ2-7	.	13	CASSQEVGFEQYF	TGCGCCAGCAGCCAAGAGGTAGGGTTCGAGCAGTACTTC
TRBV7-2	.	TRBJ1-6	few	15	CASSGDSTLGSPLHF	TGTGCCAGCAGCGGAGACAGCACCCTCGGGTCACCCCTCCACTTT
TRBV10-3	.	TRBJ2-6	.	14	CAITKSSGANVLTF	TGTGCCATCACTAAGAGCTCTGGGGCCAACGTCCTGACTTTC
TRBV7-6	TRBD2	TRBJ2-3	.	19	CASSFLGGGPGDDTDTQYF	TGTGCCAGCAGCTTTCTCGGGGGGGGCCCGGGAGATGACACAGATACGCAGTATTTT
TRBV18	.	TRBJ2-3	once	16	CASSPNRGGSTDTQYF	TGTGCCAGCTCACCCAATCGCGGAGGAAGCACAGATACGCAGTATTTT
TRBV28	.	TRBJ1-3	once	14	CASSSRGAGNTIYF	TGTGCCAGCAGTTCTCGGGGGGCCGGAAACACCATATATTTT
TRBV7-2	.	TRBJ1-2	few	13	CASSLGPSYGYTF	TGTGCCAGCAGCTTAGGACCGTCGTATGGCTACACCTTC